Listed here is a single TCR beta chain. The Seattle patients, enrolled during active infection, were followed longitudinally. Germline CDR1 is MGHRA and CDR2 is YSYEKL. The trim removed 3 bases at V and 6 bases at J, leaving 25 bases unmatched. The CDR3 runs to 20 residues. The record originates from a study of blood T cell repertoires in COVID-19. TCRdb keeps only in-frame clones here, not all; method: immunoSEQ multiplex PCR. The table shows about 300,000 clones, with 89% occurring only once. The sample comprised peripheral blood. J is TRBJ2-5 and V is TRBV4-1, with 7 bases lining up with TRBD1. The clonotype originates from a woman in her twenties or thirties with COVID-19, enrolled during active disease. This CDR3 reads CASSHQVIGRGETGRKTQYF. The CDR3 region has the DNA TGCGCCAGCAGCCACCAAGTCATCGGTCGGGGTGAGACAGGGAGAAAGACCCAGTACTTC.